The clone carrying this T cell receptor (beta chain) was detected only a few times. This CDR3 spans 14 amino acids. The germline CDR1 and CDR2 sequences are LGHDT and YNNKEL (reference sequence). V lost 3 bases and J 3 bases, leaving 11 bases between the germline ends. The data stem from a study of blood T cells in healthy people across ages. Primed by a sample-barcoded 5' primer and a J-beta primer mix, a second PCR proceeded for roughly 6 to 12 cycles. From the 5' RACE reads, TCRdb called clonotypes with MiXCR, one entry per CDR3 protein. The sample comprises 1.5 million to 2 million distinct CDR3 sequences, almost 35% of which are singletons, and about 11% rests with the top ten.

The clonotype was recovered from a woman under 40 in good health. The chain couples TRBV3-1 to TRBJ1-2; possibly TRBD1 for D (5 bases). Sequencing used blood. CDR3 amino acids: CASSQLGRYYGYTF. The CDR3 DNA reads TGTGCCAGCAGCCAGTTGGGGCGATACTATGGCTACACCTTC.